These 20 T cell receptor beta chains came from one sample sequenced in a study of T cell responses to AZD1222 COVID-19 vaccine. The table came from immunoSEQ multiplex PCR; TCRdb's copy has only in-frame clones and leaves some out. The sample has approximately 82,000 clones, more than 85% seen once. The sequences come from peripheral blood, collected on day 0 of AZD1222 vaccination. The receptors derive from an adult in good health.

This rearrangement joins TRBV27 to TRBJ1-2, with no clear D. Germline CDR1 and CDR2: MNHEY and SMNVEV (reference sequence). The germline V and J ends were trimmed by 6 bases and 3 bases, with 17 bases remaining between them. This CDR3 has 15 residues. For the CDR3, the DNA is TGTGCCAGCAGGGGGTTTTCAAGTGGGGACTATGGCTACACCTTC. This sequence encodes CASRGFSSGDYGYTF.

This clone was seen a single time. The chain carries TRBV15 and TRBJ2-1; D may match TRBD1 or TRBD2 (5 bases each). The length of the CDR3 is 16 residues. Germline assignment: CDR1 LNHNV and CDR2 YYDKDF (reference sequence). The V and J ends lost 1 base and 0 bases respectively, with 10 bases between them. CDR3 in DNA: TGTGCCACCAGCAGAGGAGGGGCCTTCTCCTACAATGAGCAGTTCTTC. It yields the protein CATSRGGAFSYNEQFF.

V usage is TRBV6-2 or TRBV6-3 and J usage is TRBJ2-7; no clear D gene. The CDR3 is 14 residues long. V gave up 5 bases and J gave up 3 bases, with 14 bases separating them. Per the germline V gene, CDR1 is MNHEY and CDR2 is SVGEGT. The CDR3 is CASSHFRFNYEQYF. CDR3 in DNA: TGTGCCAGCAGTCACTTCAGGTTTAACTACGAGCAGTACTTC.

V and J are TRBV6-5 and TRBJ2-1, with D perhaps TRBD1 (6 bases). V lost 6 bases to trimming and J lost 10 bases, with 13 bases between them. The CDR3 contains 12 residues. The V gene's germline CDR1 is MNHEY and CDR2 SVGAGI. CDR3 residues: CASSTGQPEQFF. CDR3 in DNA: TGTGCCAGCAGCACCGGACAGCCGGAGCAGTTCTTC.

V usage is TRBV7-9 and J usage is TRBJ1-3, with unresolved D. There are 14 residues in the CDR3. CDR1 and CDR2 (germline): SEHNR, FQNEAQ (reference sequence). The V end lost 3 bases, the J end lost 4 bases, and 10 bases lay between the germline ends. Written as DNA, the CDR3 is TGTGCCAGCAGCTTGGGGTCTGCCGGAAACACCATATATTTT. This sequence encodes CASSLGSAGNTIYF.

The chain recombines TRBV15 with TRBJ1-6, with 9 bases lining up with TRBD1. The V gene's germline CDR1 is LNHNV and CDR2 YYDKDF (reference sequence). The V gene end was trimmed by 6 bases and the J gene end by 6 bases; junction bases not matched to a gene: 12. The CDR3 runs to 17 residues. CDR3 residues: CATSKDRGASFNSPLHF. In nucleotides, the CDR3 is TGTGCCACCAGTAAAGACAGGGGGGCCTCGTTTAATTCACCCCTCCACTTT.

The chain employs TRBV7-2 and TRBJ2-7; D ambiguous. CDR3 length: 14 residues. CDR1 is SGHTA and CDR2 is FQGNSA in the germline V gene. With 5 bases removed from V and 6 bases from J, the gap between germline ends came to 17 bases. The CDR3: CASSLSSGRREQYF. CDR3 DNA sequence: TGTGCCAGCAGCCTGTCTTCTGGACGGCGCGAGCAGTACTTC. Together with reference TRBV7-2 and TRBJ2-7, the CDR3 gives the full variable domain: GAGVSQSPSNKVTEKGKDVELRCDPISGHTALYWYRQSLGQGLEFLIYFQGNSAPDKSGLPSDRFSAERTGGSVSTLTIQRTQQEDSAVYLCASSLSSGRREQYFGPGTRLTVT.

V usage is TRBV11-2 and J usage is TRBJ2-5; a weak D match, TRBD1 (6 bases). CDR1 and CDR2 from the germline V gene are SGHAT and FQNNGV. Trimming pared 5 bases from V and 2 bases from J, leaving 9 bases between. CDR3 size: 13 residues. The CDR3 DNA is TGTGCCAGCAGCCGGGACATTCAAGAGACCCAGTACTTC. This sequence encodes CASSRDIQETQYF.

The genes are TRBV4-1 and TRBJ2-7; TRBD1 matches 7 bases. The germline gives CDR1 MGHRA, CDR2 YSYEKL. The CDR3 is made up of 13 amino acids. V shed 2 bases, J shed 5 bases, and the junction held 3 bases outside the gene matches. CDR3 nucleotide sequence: TGCGCCAGCAGCCAAAAAGGGGGCGACGAGCAGTACTTC. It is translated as CASSQKGGDEQYF.

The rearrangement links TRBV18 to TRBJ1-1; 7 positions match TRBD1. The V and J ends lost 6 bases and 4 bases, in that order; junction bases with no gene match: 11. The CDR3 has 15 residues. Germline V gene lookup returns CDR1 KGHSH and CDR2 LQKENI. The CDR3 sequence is CASSLPWGQSTEAFF. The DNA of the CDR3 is TGTGCCAGCTCTCTCCCCTGGGGACAGAGCACTGAAGCTTTCTTT.

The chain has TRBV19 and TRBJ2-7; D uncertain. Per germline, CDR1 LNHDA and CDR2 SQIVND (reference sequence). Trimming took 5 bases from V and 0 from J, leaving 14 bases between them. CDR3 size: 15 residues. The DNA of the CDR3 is TGTGCCAGTAGTGGCCCCCTGGGAAGCTCCTACGAGCAGTACTTC. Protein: CASSGPLGSSYEQYF.

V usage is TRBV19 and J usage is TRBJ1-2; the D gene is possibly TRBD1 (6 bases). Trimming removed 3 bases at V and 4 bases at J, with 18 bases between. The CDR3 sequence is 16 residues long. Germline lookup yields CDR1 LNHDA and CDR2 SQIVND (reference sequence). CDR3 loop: CASSMGAAGYGYGYTF. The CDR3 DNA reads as TGTGCCAGTAGTATGGGGGCGGCAGGGTACGGCTATGGCTACACCTTC.

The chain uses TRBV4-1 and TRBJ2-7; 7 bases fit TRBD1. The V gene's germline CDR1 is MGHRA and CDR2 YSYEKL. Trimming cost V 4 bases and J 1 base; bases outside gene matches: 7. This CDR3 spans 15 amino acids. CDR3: CASSPGQARSYEQYF. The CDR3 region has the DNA TGCGCCAGCAGCCCAGGACAGGCGAGGTCCTACGAGCAGTACTTC.

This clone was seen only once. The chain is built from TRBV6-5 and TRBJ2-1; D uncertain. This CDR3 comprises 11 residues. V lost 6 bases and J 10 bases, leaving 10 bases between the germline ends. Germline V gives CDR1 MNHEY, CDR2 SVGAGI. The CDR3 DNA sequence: TGTGCCAGCAGGAGTGGTTGGGAGCAGTTCTTC. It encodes CASRSGWEQFF.

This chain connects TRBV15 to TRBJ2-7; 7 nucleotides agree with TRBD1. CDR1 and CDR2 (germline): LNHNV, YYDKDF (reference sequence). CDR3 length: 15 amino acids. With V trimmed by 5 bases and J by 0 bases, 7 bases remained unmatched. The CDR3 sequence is CATSPPGQISYEQYF. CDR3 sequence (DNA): TGTGCCACCAGCCCCCCGGGACAGATCTCCTACGAGCAGTACTTC.

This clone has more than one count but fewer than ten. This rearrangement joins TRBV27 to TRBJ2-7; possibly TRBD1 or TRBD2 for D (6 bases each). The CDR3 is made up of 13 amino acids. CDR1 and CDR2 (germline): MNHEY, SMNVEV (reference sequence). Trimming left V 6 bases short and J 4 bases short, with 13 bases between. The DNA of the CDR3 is TGTGCCAGCAGCCGCGGGACATGGTACGAGCAGTACTTC. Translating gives CASSRGTWYEQYF.

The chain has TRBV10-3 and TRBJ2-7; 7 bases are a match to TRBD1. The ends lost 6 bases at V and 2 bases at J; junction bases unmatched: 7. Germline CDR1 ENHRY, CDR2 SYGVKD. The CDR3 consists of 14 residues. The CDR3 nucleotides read TGTGCCATCAGCGAACCGGGACAGACCTACGAGCAGTACTTC. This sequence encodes CAISEPGQTYEQYF.

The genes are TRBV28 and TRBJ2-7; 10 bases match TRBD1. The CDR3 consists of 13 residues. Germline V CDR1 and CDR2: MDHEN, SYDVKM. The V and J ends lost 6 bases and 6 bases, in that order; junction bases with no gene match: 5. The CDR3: CASRGTGVSEQYF. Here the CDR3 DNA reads TGTGCCAGCAGAGGGACAGGGGTCTCCGAGCAGTACTTC. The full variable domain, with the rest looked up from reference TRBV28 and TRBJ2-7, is DVKVTQSSRYLVKRTGEKVFLECVQDMDHENMFWYRQDPGLGLRLIYFSYDVKMKEKGDIPEGYSVSREKKERFSLILESASTNQTSMYLCASRGTGVSEQYFGPGTRLTVT.

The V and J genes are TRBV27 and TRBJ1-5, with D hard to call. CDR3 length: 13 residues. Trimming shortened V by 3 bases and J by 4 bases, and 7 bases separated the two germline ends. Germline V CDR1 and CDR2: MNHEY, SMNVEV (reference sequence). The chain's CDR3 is CASSFHGNQPQHF. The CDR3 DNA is TGTGCCAGCAGTTTTCATGGGAATCAGCCCCAGCATTTT.

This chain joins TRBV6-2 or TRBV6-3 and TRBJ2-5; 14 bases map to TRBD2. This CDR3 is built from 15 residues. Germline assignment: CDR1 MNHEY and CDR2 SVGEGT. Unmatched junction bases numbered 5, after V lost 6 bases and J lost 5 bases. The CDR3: CASSTTSGGAETQYF. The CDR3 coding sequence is TGTGCCAGCAGCACGACTAGCGGGGGGGCTGAGACCCAGTACTTC.